This T cell receptor (beta chain) appears in the sequencing data of a study of cytomegalovirus exposure and HLA in healthy donors. Findings and caveats of the study: According to a later analysis, TCR clusters from the first cohort tended to co-occur in the roughly 130 validation repertoires. Reported performance of the classifier showed diagnosis of cytomegalovirus status with high specificity and sensitivity. Cytomegalovirus association was listed for 150 or so TCR beta chains.

Regarding this clone: Its antigen is unidentified.

Produced via immunoSEQ multiplex PCR; TCRdb's table is partial and in-frame only. The sample holds 200,000 to 250,000 clones, 80% to 90% seen once. Germline CDR1 reads SEHNR; CDR2 reads FQNEAQ (reference sequence). V shed 3 bases, J shed 7 bases, and the junction held 11 bases outside the gene matches. This CDR3 is built from 16 residues. This chain uses TRBV7-9 with TRBJ2-1; TRBD2 matches at 8 bases. The sequenced sample consisted of PBMCs. This clonotype originated in a woman under 30 in good health and CMV-seronegative. Here the CDR3 DNA reads TGTGCCAGCAGCTTGAGCGGGAGCGCTATTGGGAATGAGCAGTTCTTC. Its translation is CASSLSGSAIGNEQFF.